The 8 T cell receptor beta chains below all came from one sample that was sequenced in a study of T cells in Graves' hyperthyroidism and ophthalmopathy. Amplification yielded TCR beta CDR3 regions, with RNA transcripts as the source. A first-round RT-PCR of the TCR CDR3 used the HTBI primer set. Via MiXCR, TCRdb re-called the multiplex PCR reads, giving one row per CDR3 protein. The data hold 490,000 or so distinct CDR3 sequences, with around a fifth observed a single time. Material for sequencing was blood. These receptors were taken from a woman in her 70s with Graves' ophthalmopathy.

This clonotype has a handful of counts. The V call is TRBV5-1, the J call TRBJ1-1, with 7 bases matching TRBD1. CDR3 length: 14 amino acids. Per the germline V gene, CDR1 is SGHRS and CDR2 is YFSETQ. Trimming took 3 bases from V and 8 from J; bases not matched to a gene: 10. In DNA, the CDR3 is TGCGCCAGCAGCTCTAGGGGGCATGAGAGGGAAGCTTTCTTT. Amino acid sequence: CASSSRGHEREAFF.

This chain joins TRBV5-1 and TRBJ1-2, with TRBD1 as a possible D gene (5 bases). CDR3 length equals 15 residues. V was pared by 4 bases and J by 4 bases, with 17 bases between. Looked up from germline, CDR1 is SGHRS and CDR2 is YFSETQ. The CDR3 sequence is CASSPGGGGGYGYTF. The CDR3 nucleotides read TGCGCCAGCAGCCCGGGCGGGGGAGGCGGCTATGGCTACACCTTC.

The rearrangement joins TRBV14 to TRBJ1-6, with D perhaps matching TRBD1 (5 bases). The CDR3 contains 17 residues. Germline loops: CDR1 SGHDN, CDR2 FVKESK. V lost 0 bases to trimming and J lost 4 bases, with 13 bases between them. In DNA form, the CDR3 reads TGTGCCAGCAGCCAAGATCGGGGGGGGAGTTATAATTCACCCCTCCACTTT. Amino acids: CASSQDRGGSYNSPLHF.

This clonotype was found many times. The V gene is TRBV19, the J gene TRBJ2-2; D is ambiguous. The V end was cut by 6 bases, the J end by 7 bases, with 15 bases between. Germline loops: CDR1 LNHDA, CDR2 SQIVND (reference sequence). The CDR3 runs to 14 residues. The chain's CDR3 is CASSATWGSGELFF. The CDR3, as DNA: TGTGCCAGTAGCGCTACCTGGGGTAGCGGGGAGCTGTTTTTT.

This clonotype was picked up a small number of times. The rearrangement uses TRBV5-1 and TRBJ2-4, with TRBD2 matching 12 bases. After removal of 4 bases from V and 10 bases from J, the junction contained 12 bases not matched to a gene. The CDR3 consists of 16 residues. CDR1 SGHRS and CDR2 YFSETQ come from the germline V gene. The CDR3 here is CASSTGLAGPQRIQYF. The CDR3 nucleotides read TGCGCCAGCAGCACGGGACTAGCGGGTCCCCAGAGGATTCAGTACTTC.

The CDR3 nucleotides are TGCAGTGCTAGGTCCTCTAGCGGGAGGAACTACAATGAGCAGTTCTTC. Translated, it gives CSARSSSGRNYNEQFF. The chain links TRBV20-1 to TRBJ2-1, with 11 bases fitting TRBD2. Germline V gives CDR1 DFQATT, CDR2 SNEGSKA (reference sequence). Trimming removed 3 bases from V and 3 bases from J; junction bases left unmatched: 7. The CDR3 runs to 16 residues.

This clonotype was observed a few times. This chain links TRBV14 with TRBJ2-1, with D hard to call. Deletions cut 0 bases from V and 12 bases from J, with 3 bases between. CDR3 length: 10 amino acids. The V gene's germline CDR1 is SGHDN and CDR2 FVKESK. Written as DNA, the CDR3 is TGTGCCAGCAGCCAAGAGGGGCAGTTCTTC. Its protein is CASSQEGQFF. Full variable domain (rest looked up from reference TRBV14 and TRBJ2-1): EAGVTQFPSHSVIEKGQTVTLRCDPISGHDNLYWYRRVMGKEIKFLLHFVKESKQDESGMPNNRFLAERTGGTYSTLKVQPAELEDSGVYFCASSQEGQFFGPGTRLTVL.

This clonotype was detected only a few times. This chain uses TRBV9 with TRBJ2-3; 12 nucleotides line up with TRBD2. Trimming cost V 2 bases and J 0 bases; bases outside gene matches: 10. This CDR3 contains 19 residues. CDR1 is SGDLS and CDR2 is YYNGEE in the germline V gene. CDR3 amino acids: CASSVGGTSGFSSTDTQYF. The DNA for the CDR3 is TGTGCCAGCAGCGTGGGAGGGACTAGCGGGTTTTCTAGCACAGATACGCAGTATTTT. Drawing the rest from reference TRBV9 and TRBJ2-3, the complete variable domain is DSGVTQTPKHLITATGQRVTLRCSPRSGDLSVYWYQQSLDQGLQFLIQYYNGEERAKGNILERFSAQQFPDLHSELNLSSLELGDSALYFCASSVGGTSGFSSTDTQYFGPGTRLTVL.